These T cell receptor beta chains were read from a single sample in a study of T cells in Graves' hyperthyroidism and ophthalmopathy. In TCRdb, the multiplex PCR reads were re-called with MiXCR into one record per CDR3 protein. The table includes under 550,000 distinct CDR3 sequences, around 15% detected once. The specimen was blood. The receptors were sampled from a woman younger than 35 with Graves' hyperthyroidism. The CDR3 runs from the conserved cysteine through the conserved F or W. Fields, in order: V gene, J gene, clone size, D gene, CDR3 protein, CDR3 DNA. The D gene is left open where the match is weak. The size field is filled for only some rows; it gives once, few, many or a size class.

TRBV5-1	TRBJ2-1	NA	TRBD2	CASSFTGTSKYNEQFF	TGCGCCAGCAGTTTTACCGGGACTAGTAAGTACAATGAGCAGTTCTTC
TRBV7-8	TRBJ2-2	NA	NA	CASSFKGLDFANTGELFF	TGTGCCAGCAGCTTCAAAGGCTTGGACTTCGCGAACACCGGGGAGCTGTTTTTT
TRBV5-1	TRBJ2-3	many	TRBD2	CASSLVGLAGGDTQYF	TGCGCCAGCAGCTTGGTTGGGCTAGCGGGAGGAGATACGCAGTATTTT
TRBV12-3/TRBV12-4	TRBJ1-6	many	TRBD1	CASSSLGQASSYNSPLHF	TGTGCCAGCAGTTCCCTAGGACAGGCCAGCTCCTATAATTCACCCCTCCACTTT
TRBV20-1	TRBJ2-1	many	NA	CSARDASEYGSYNEQFF	TGCAGTGCTAGAGATGCATCCGAGTACGGGTCCTACAATGAGCAGTTCTTC
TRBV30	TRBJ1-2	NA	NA	CAWSGVGGGFYGYTF	TGTGCCTGGAGTGGTGTAGGGGGTGGTTTTTATGGCTACACCTTC
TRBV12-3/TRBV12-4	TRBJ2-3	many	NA	CASRHGSTDTQYF	TGTGCCAGCAGACATGGTAGCACAGATACGCAGTATTTT
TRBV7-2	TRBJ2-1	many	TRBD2	CASSTYLATGGGNEQFF	TGTGCCAGCAGTACTTACTTAGCGACGGGAGGGGGCAATGAGCAGTTCTTC
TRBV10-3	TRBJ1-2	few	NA	CAIQGGYGYTF	TGTGCCATACAGGGTGGTTATGGCTACACCTTC
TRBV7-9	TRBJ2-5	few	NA	CASSLGLRLQETQYF	TGTGCCAGCAGCTTAGGTCTCAGGTTACAAGAGACCCAGTACTTC
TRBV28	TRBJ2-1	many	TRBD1	CASSTGGFFNEQFF	TGTGCCAGCAGTACAGGGGGCTTCTTCAATGAGCAGTTCTTC
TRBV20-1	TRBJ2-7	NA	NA	CSAAQRGIGLYEQYF	TGCAGTGCCGCCCAGAGGGGAATCGGACTCTACGAGCAGTACTTC
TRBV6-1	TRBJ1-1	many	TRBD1	CASSDRVSTEAFF	TGTGCCAGCAGCGACAGGGTATCGACTGAAGCTTTCTTT
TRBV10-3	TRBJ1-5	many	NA	CAISASGDQPQHF	TGTGCCATCAGTGCATCAGGGGATCAGCCCCAGCATTTT
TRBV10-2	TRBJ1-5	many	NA	CASSGRGDHQPQHF	TGCGCCAGCAGCGGCCGGGGGGACCATCAGCCCCAGCATTTT
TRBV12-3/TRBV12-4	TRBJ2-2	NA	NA	CASRRVLNTGELFF	TGTGCCAGCAGACGGGTCCTGAACACCGGGGAGCTGTTTTTT
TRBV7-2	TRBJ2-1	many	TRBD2	CASSLLAGLRNEQFF	TGTGCCAGCAGCCTCCTAGCGGGACTGCGCAATGAGCAGTTCTTC
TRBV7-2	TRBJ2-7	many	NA	CASSLSSQGVGEQYF	TGTGCCAGCAGCTTATCATCCCAGGGAGTAGGGGAGCAGTACTTC
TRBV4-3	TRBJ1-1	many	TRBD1	CASSQSRTGEAEAFF	TGCGCCAGCAGCCAATCAAGGACAGGGGAAGCTGAAGCTTTCTTT
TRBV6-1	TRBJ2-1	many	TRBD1	CAREGTGITDEQFF	TGTGCCAGGGAAGGGACAGGCATAACGGATGAGCAGTTCTTC
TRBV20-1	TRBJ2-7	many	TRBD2	CSARVAGGLYEQYF	TGCAGTGCTAGAGTAGCGGGAGGGTTATACGAGCAGTACTTC
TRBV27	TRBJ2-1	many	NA	CASSFQVSLYNEQFF	TGTGCCAGCAGTTTCCAGGTTTCCCTCTACAATGAGCAGTTCTTC
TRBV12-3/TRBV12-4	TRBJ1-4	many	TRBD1	CASSFGQGTNEKLFF	TGTGCCAGCAGCTTTGGACAGGGAACTAATGAAAAACTGTTTTTT
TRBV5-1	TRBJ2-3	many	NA	CASSLRDRIGTDTQYF	TGCGCCAGCAGCTTGCGCGACAGGATAGGCACAGATACGCAGTATTTT
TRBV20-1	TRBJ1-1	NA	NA	CSAVTGWANTEAFF	TGCAGTGCTGTCACAGGGTGGGCGAACACTGAAGCTTTCTTT
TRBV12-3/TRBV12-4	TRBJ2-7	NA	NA	CASGSSRSGRSYEQYF	TGCGCCAGCGGTTCCAGCCGGTCCGGACGGTCCTACGAGCAGTACTTC
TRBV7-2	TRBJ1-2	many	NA	CASSLVLRGNYGYTF	TGTGCCAGCAGCTTAGTTCTCAGGGGAAACTATGGCTACACCTTC
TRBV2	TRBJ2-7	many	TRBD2	CASSGTSWGTSYEQYF	TGTGCCAGCAGTGGGACTAGCTGGGGGACCTCCTACGAGCAGTACTTC
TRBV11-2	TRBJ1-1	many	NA	CASSLDEQEGTEAFF	TGTGCCAGCAGCTTAGATGAACAGGAGGGGACTGAAGCTTTCTTT
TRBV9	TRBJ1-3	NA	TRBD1	CASSQTTGGTTGNTIYF	TGTGCCAGCAGCCAAACCACAGGGGGAACGACTGGAAACACCATATATTTT
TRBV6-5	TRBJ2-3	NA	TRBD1	CASSYPLRTGGSTDTQYF	TGTGCCAGCAGTTACCCTCTTAGGACAGGGGGGAGCACAGATACGCAGTATTTT
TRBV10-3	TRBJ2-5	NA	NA	CAIRTQGEAQYF	TGTGCCATCAGGACCCAGGGTGAGGCCCAGTACTTC
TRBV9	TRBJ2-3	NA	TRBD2	CASSFRDYQSTDTQYF	TGTGCCAGCAGCTTCCGGGACTACCAAAGCACAGATACGCAGTATTTT
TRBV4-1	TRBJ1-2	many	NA	CASSQGRPVRSGYGYTF	TGCGCCAGCAGCCAAGGAAGACCGGTCCGATCGGGATATGGCTACACCTTC
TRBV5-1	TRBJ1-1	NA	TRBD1	CASSLDVGTENTEAFF	TGCGCCAGCAGCTTGGACGTCGGGACAGAGAACACTGAAGCTTTCTTT
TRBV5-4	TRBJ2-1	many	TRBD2	CASSFYGRAGEQFF	TGTGCCAGCAGCTTCTACGGGAGGGCCGGTGAGCAGTTCTTC
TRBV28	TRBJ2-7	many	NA	CASSLLGPTGYEQYF	TGTGCCAGCAGTTTGCTGGGGCCTACTGGCTACGAGCAGTACTTC
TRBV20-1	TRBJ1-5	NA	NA	CSAREGHQPQHF	TGCAGTGCTAGAGAAGGGCATCAGCCCCAGCATTTT
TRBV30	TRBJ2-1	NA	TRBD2	CAWSVGVAGGNEQFF	TGTGCCTGGAGCGTGGGAGTAGCGGGAGGTAATGAGCAGTTCTTC
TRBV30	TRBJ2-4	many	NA	CAWIVGWGNIQYF	TGTGCCTGGATCGTGGGCTGGGGAAACATTCAGTACTTC
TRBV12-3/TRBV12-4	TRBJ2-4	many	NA	CASSLSLAKNIQYF	TGTGCCAGCAGTTTAAGCCTAGCCAAAAACATTCAGTACTTC
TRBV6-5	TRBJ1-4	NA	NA	CASSYDTGGTNEKLFF	TGTGCCAGCAGTTACGATACGGGTGGCACTAATGAAAAACTGTTTTTT
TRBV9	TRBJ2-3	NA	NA	CASSVGPGGTDTQYF	TGTGCCAGCAGCGTAGGTCCAGGGGGCACAGATACGCAGTATTTT
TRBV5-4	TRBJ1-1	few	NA	CATKPGENTEAFF	TGTGCCACCAAACCGGGGGAGAACACTGAAGCTTTCTTT
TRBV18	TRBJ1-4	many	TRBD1	CASSPRDRAEKLFF	TGTGCCAGCTCACCAAGGGACAGGGCCGAAAAACTGTTTTTT
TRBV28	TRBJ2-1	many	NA	CASSFYHRYNEQFF	TGTGCCAGCAGTTTCTATCACCGATACAATGAGCAGTTCTTC
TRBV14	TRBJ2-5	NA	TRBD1	CASSQDVPGGFRAETQYF	TGTGCCAGCAGCCAAGATGTGCCAGGGGGCTTCAGGGCGGAGACCCAGTACTTC
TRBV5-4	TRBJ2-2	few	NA	CASSLALRVGTGELFF	TGTGCCAGCAGCTTGGCTTTGAGAGTTGGCACCGGGGAGCTGTTTTTT
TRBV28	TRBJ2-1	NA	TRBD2	CASSSGLAGSFEQFF	TGTGCCAGCAGTTCGGGACTAGCGGGAAGTTTTGAGCAGTTCTTC
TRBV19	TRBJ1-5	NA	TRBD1	CASTARGRGEQPQHF	TGTGCCAGTACAGCCAGGGGGCGAGGGGAACAGCCCCAGCATTTT
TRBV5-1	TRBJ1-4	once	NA	CASSPRQEKLFF	TGTGCCAGCAGCCCTCGGCAAGAAAAACTGTTTTTT
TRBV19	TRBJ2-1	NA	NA	CASKGGVKSYNEQFF	TGTGCCAGTAAGGGGGGAGTGAAATCCTACAATGAGCAGTTCTTC
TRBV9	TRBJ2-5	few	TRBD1	CASSVDRQGGETQYF	TGTGCCAGCAGCGTCGACCGACAGGGTGGAGAGACCCAGTACTTC